The T cell receptor beta chain described here comes from a study of blood T cells in healthy people across ages. Study at large: Researchers report that template switching captured about one barcoded beta molecule per two T cells.

The CDR3 extends over 12 amino acids. V was pared by 3 bases and J by 5 bases, with 7 bases between. Germline CDR1 reads ENHRY; CDR2 reads SYGVKD. The use of a sample-barcoded 5' primer and a J-beta primer mix characterized a second PCR of roughly 6 to 11 cycles. TCRdb reanalysed the 5' RACE reads using MiXCR and keeps one entry per CDR3 protein. The table records approximately 780,000 distinct CDR3 sequences, 20% to 30% of them present only once. This clonotype was observed at least ten times. Healthy Russian Caucasian donors spanned ages about 6 to 90 years. These data were also reused for a study on T cells of mothers and their children. This second study says: The analysis detected no persistent microchimeric T cell clones.

V and J are TRBV10-3 and TRBJ2-5; no clear D. The sequenced sample consisted of blood. The sequence was collected from a boy aged 5-17 years in good health. This CDR3 reads CAISDRSETQYF. The CDR3 DNA is TGTGCCATCAGTGACCGCTCGGAGACCCAGTACTTC.